The sample holds one count of the clone carrying this T cell receptor beta chain. Profiled with immunoSEQ multiplex PCR; TCRdb holds only in-frame clones, not every one. The data contain 250,000 to 350,000 clones, roughly 91% of them singletons. This sample is drawn from a study of blood T cell repertoires in COVID-19. About the research overall: T cells, B-cell-depleted T cells, or PBMCs supplied cDNA or gDNA.

Germline lookup yields CDR1 LGHNA and CDR2 YSLEER. The CDR3 covers 14 residues. Trimming removed 0 bases at V and 7 bases at J, with 12 bases between. This TCR was recovered from a woman between 55 and 75 years old in a cohort exposed to, infected with or recovered from COVID-19 (not recorded which). This chain joins TRBV4-3 and TRBJ1-1; possible D gene TRBD1, 5 bases. Sequenced sample: PBMCs or T cells enriched from blood (not recorded which). The CDR3 DNA reads as TGCGCCAGCAGCCAAGATAGGGGCCGGGTTGAAGCTTTCTTT. Translating gives CASSQDRGRVEAFF.